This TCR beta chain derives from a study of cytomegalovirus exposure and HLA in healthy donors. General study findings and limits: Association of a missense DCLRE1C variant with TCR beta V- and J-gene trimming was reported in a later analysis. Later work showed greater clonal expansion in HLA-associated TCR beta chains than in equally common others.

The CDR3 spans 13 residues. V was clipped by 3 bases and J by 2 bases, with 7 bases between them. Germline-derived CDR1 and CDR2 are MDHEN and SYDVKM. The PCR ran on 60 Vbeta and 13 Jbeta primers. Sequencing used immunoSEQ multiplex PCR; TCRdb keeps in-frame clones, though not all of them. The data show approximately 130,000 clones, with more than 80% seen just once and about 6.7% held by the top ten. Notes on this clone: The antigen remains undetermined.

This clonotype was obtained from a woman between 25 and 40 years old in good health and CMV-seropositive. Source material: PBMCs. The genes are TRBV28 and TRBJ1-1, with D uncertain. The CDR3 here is CASSLQVNTEAFF. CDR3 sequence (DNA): TGTGCCAGCAGTTTGCAGGTTAACACTGAAGCTTTCTTT.